Listed here is a single T cell receptor beta chain. The specificity of this receptor is unknown. Qualities for individual bases were not recorded, and no much larger clone is one base off. The source of the sample is a study of blood T cell repertoires in COVID-19 (dated by TCRdb to the early 2020s). Turning to the overall study: Samples covering the acute and convalescent phases of COVID-19 were provided by collaborators in the United States, Italy and Spain. The prospective study material was composed of cDNA or gDNA derived from T cells, B-cell-depleted T cells, or PBMCs. Samples were obtained from the ongoing ImmuneRACE study (first 160 participants) and from approximately 1,200 subjects provided by 6 global collaborators. The repertoires were released in a freely available public database meant as a resource for research on the immune response to SARS-CoV-2. Where available, HLA class I and class II types were obtained from metadata supplied by the sample provider rather than from assay-based typing. Nearly every sample came with metadata listing a de-identified subject ID, COVID-19 status, age in years and sex. Deeply sampled blood TCRbeta repertoires from subjects exposed to, actively infected with, or recovered from COVID-19 were included in the dataset.

The study at large found these results: The quantity of clinical and demographic metadata differed by source and by participant and was supplied without curation.

TCRbeta CDR3 regions were amplified from genomic DNA using the immunoSEQ Assay, a bias-controlled multiplex PCR. In the source study's methods: Nucleated cell counts per sample were estimated from amplification of reference gene primers within the assay. To quantify the absolute abundance of each unique TCRbeta CDR3 rearrangement, sequence reads were collapsed and filtered. Productive Simpson clonality was computed per sample as the square root of Simpson's diversity index over productive rearrangements. TCRdb obtained this table from immuneACCESS and retained in-frame rearrangements with V and J assigned. These tables miss some clones; where compared with another copy, unresolved V genes account for less than half of the shortfall, and the remainder is unexplained. The V and J calls and clone size were taken over from that table, and D and trimming were inferred from the DNA. The sample has about 68,000 clones on record, approximately 90% of them singletons. About 2.9% of the sample lies in the top ten.

Collaborating institutions collected whole blood in K2EDTA tubes following their own protocols. For TCRbeta analysis, collaborators shipped samples as frozen whole blood, isolated PBMCs, or DNA extracted from either of those sample types. From cysteine to phenylalanine, the CDR3 is 17 amino acids long. Of all the DNA, just the CDR3 is kept, 51 bases in frame from base 1. The germline V gene provides CDR1 SGDLS and CDR2 YYNGEE. The junction shows trimming of 0 bases on V and 0 bases on J, plus 12 bases between the germline ends. The rearrangement combines TRBV9 with TRBJ2-2; TRBD1 is perhaps the D gene, given 6 matching bases. Source material: peripheral blood. This sequence originates from a man aged 50-59 years with acute or convalescent COVID-19. The DNA sequence reads TGTGCCAGCAGCGTAGAATTGGGGGCCCCGAACACCGGGGAGCTGTTTTTT. Its translation is CASSVELGAPNTGELFF.